The T cell receptor (beta chain) under discussion was sequenced for a study of CD8 T cells in Susac syndrome. CDR1 and CDR2 (germline): KGHSH, LQKENI. The ends lost 4 bases at V and 0 bases at J; junction bases unmatched: 3. The CDR3 consists of 14 residues. Reverse transcription of 0.5 to 1 ug RNA was performed with random hexamers. MiXCR, applied by TCRdb to the immunoSEQ multiplex PCR reads, yields one record per CDR3 protein. The sample contains more than 150,000 distinct CDR3 sequences, roughly 94% of which appear only once. Sequencing used CD8+ T cells from PBMCs. The rearrangement uses TRBV18 and TRBJ2-7, with 7 bases lining up with TRBD1. The sequence came from a human donor with Susac syndrome. CDR3 DNA sequence: TGTGCCAGCTCACTCGGGACAGACTCCTACGAGCAGTACTTC. Its translation is CASSLGTDSYEQYF.